The 31 T cell receptor beta chains reported below all come from one sample, sequenced in a study of post-analysis software for immune sequencing data. Notes on the study in general: There were several TRBV segments more frequent in patients than controls, and TRBV5-6, TRBV5-1 and TRBV20-1 were among them.

No cognate antigen is known for these TCRs. The authors incorporated unique molecular identifiers into the TCR beta cDNA libraries. TCRdb re-called the PCR reads through MiXCR, storing one row per CDR3 protein. The table has about 570,000 distinct CDR3 sequences, about a third seen once. Sample: blood. The receptor set was obtained from a girl younger than 18 with multiple sclerosis.

This clonotype was picked up a small number of times. This rearrangement joins TRBV5-1 to TRBJ2-5, with D maybe TRBD1 (6 bases). The end of the DNA is better explained by TRBJ2-7, so the J call may be wrong. CDR1 is SGHRS, CDR2 YFSETQ, per germline. This CDR3 comprises 14 residues. CDR3 bases: TGCGCCAGCAGATCCCACAGGGCTAGGGGCGAGCAGTACTTC. Protein sequence: CASRSHRARGEQYF.

This clonotype was counted a few times. Relative to the germline gene, one junction end is altered; a read error may explain this. The chain carries TRBV7-6 and TRBJ1-6; 11 bases align to TRBD1. From germline, CDR1 is SGHVS and CDR2 FNYEAQ. The CDR3 is 20 amino acids. In DNA form, the CDR3 reads TGTGCCAGCAGCTTAGCCACCTATCGAGGACAGGGGGCTCACAATTCAGCCCTCCACTTT. Translating gives CASSLATYRGQGAHNSALHF.

This clonotype was observed a handful of times. This chain links TRBV6-5 with TRBJ2-5; 10 bases are a match to TRBD1. Trimming removed 7 bases from V and 4 bases from J; junction bases left unmatched: 12. Germline V gene data show CDR1 as MNHEY and CDR2 as SVGAGI. CDR3 length equals 16 residues. For the CDR3, the DNA is TGTGCCAGCATTACGAGGACAGGGGGTCGGGGAGAGACCCAGTACTTC. This sequence encodes CASITRTGGRGETQYF.

This clonotype was seen more than once but under ten times. This sequence joins TRBV7-8 and TRBJ1-5; D call uncertain. Germline CDR1 SGHVS, CDR2 FQNEAQ. V was trimmed by 5 bases and J by 11 bases, leaving 19 bases between them. The length of the CDR3 is 14 residues. DNA of the CDR3: TGTGCCAGCAGCCCATGGAGGGCCATCGGAGCCCAGCATTTT. This gives the protein CASSPWRAIGAQHF.

This clonotype has only a few counts. The CDR3 protein is CASRQPPDERPDTQYF. The CDR3 DNA sequence: TGTGCCAGCAGACAACCCCCGGATGAGAGACCAGATACGCAGTATTTT. J is TRBJ2-3 and V is TRBV6-2 or TRBV6-3; D is unresolved. V lost 6 bases to trimming and J lost 4 bases, with 20 bases between them. The CDR3 contains 16 residues. In germline, CDR1 is MNHEY, CDR2 SVGEGT.

The rearrangement uses TRBV20-1 and TRBJ2-3; possibly TRBD1 for D (6 bases). The CDR3 runs 14 residues. Germline CDR1 DFQATT, CDR2 SNEGSKA (reference sequence). The CDR3 nucleotides are TGCAGCGCGCCCGCAGGGGACGGCACAGATACGCAGTATTTT. This sequence encodes CSAPAGDGTDTQYF.

V is TRBV20-1 and J is TRBJ1-1; D may be TRBD1 (6 bases). CDR1 and CDR2 from the germline V gene are DFQATT and SNEGSKA (reference sequence). V lost 5 bases to trimming and J lost 7 bases, with 8 bases between them. The CDR3 contains 10 residues. CDR3 protein: CSAVRGEAFF. The CDR3 bases are TGCAGTGCTGTCAGGGGTGAAGCTTTCTTT.

The chain couples TRBV7-8 to TRBJ2-7, with 9 bases matching TRBD1. CDR1 and CDR2 from the germline V gene are SGHVS and FQNEAQ. This CDR3 has 16 amino acids. The ends lost 4 bases at V and 1 base at J; junction bases unmatched: 8. This CDR3 reads CASSYRDRAFSYEQYF. The CDR3 nucleotides are TGTGCCAGCAGCTACCGGGACAGGGCATTTTCCTACGAGCAGTACTTC.

The rearrangement links TRBV2 to TRBJ1-2; D is undetermined. The CDR3 length is 12 residues. CDR1 is SNHLY and CDR2 is FYNNEI in the germline V gene. V lost 1 base and J lost 2, with 2 bases in between. CDR3: CASSEVNYGYTF. The CDR3 DNA reads as TGTGCCAGCAGTGAAGTGAACTATGGCTACACCTTC.

The rearrangement uses TRBV7-3 and TRBJ1-1, with D possibly matching TRBD1 (6 bases). CDR1 is SGHTA and CDR2 is FQGTGA in the germline V gene. V was clipped by 3 bases and J by 5 bases, with 13 bases between them. The CDR3 spans 14 residues. The CDR3 is CASSLDSGRTEAFF. The CDR3 bases are TGTGCCAGCAGCTTGGACAGTGGAAGGACTGAAGCTTTCTTT.

This chain uses TRBV18 with TRBJ2-2; D call uncertain. The CDR3 extends over 15 amino acids. The V end was cut by 2 bases, the J end by 0 bases, with 7 bases between. CDR1 is KGHSH and CDR2 is LQKENI in the germline V gene. CDR3 bases: TGTGCCAGCTCACCATTATCGACGAACACCGGGGAGCTGTTTTTT. It specifies CASSPLSTNTGELFF.

This chain joins TRBV6-6 and TRBJ1-2, with D possibly matching TRBD1 (5 bases). The V and J ends lost 6 bases and 0 bases respectively, with 14 bases between them. The CDR3 contains 15 residues. Germline V lookup: CDR1 MNHNY, CDR2 SVGAGI (reference sequence). The CDR3 DNA reads as TGTGCCAGCAGCCGGACGGGGCTAACTAACTATGGCTACACCTTC. Its translation is CASSRTGLTNYGYTF.

The chain uses TRBV2 and TRBJ2-4, with D possibly TRBD2 on 6 matching bases. Trimming left V 4 bases short and J 1 base short, with 11 bases between. The CDR3 extends over 15 amino acids. Per germline, CDR1 SNHLY and CDR2 FYNNEI. In nucleotides, the CDR3 is TGTGCCAGCAGTGTCTGGGGGGACGCCAAAAACATTCAGTACTTC. The encoded protein is CASSVWGDAKNIQYF.

This clonotype has a handful of counts. This chain joins TRBV4-1 and TRBJ2-6; D may be TRBD1 (6 bases). The CDR3 runs 15 residues. CDR1 is MGHRA, CDR2 YSYEKL, per germline. Between the trimmed V and J ends, which lost 9 bases and 0 bases, there was a span of 12 bases. The CDR3 region has the DNA TGCGCCAGTCAGGGGCAAGGCTCTGGGGCCAACGTCCTGACTTTC. Protein: CASQGQGSGANVLTF.

The sample holds a few counts of this clonotype. The chain joins TRBV7-9 to TRBJ2-5, with 9 bases fitting TRBD2. Trimming removed 3 bases from V and 3 bases from J; junction bases left unmatched: 5. This CDR3 is 15 amino acids long. Germline V lookup: CDR1 SEHNR, CDR2 FQNEAQ (reference sequence). As DNA, the CDR3 is TGTGCCAGCAGCTTGCGGCGACTAGCGGAAGAGACCCAGTACTTC. It is translated as CASSLRRLAEETQYF.

The chain has TRBV7-9 and TRBJ1-2; D not certain. Trimming took 4 bases from V and 7 from J, leaving 19 bases between them. Germline CDR1 SEHNR, CDR2 FQNEAQ (reference sequence). The CDR3 contains 15 residues. The CDR3 region is CASSSAGSPHSGYTF. The CDR3 bases are TGTGCCAGCAGCTCTGCGGGAAGCCCCCACTCTGGCTACACCTTC. Drawing the rest from reference TRBV7-9 and TRBJ1-2, the complete variable domain is DTGVSQNPRHKITKRGQNVTFRCDPISEHNRLYWYRQTLGQGPEFLTYFQNEAQLEKSRLLSDRFSAERPKGSFSTLEIQRTEQGDSAMYLCASSSAGSPHSGYTFGSGTRLTVV.

This clonotype was seen more than once but under ten times. The CDR3, as DNA: TGCGCCAGCAGCCAAGAGGGGACAAACTCCTACGAGCAGTACTTC. This codes for CASSQEGTNSYEQYF. The rearrangement links TRBV4-1 to TRBJ2-7; weak D call: TRBD1 (6 bases). Deletions cut 0 bases from V and 0 bases from J, with 9 bases between. The CDR3 extends over 15 amino acids. Germline values: CDR1 MGHRA, CDR2 YSYEKL.

This chain joins TRBV27 and TRBJ2-7; 11 bases match TRBD1. The DNA end is a closer match to TRBJ2-5, so the J assignment may be wrong. CDR3 length: 17 residues. From germline, CDR1 is MNHEY and CDR2 SMNVEV (reference sequence). The CDR3 reads CASSSGQGALISETQYF. The CDR3 coding sequence is TGTGCCAGCAGTTCTGGACAGGGGGCGCTAATCTCCGAGACCCAGTACTTC.

The V and J genes are TRBV6-1 and TRBJ2-3; 7 bases align to TRBD2. The CDR3 sequence is 15 residues long. Trimming at V came to 3 bases and at J to 4 bases, leaving 7 bases not matched to a gene. Germline values: CDR1 MNHNS, CDR2 SASEGT. This chain's CDR3 is CASSEPGRVADTQYF. CDR3 DNA: TGTGCCAGCAGTGAGCCGGGGAGGGTAGCAGATACGCAGTATTTT.

This clonotype was picked up a small number of times. The chain carries TRBV24-1 and TRBJ2-7; the D gene is possibly TRBD1 (5 bases). CDR3 size: 12 residues. V lost 5 bases, J lost 4 bases, and 8 bases lay in between. Per germline, CDR1 KGHDR and CDR2 SFDVKD. CDR3 loop: CATSVPGYEQYF. CDR3 nucleotides: TGTGCCACCAGTGTCCCAGGGTACGAGCAGTACTTC.

This chain joins TRBV19 and TRBJ1-6; weak D call: TRBD1 (5 bases). The CDR3 consists of 15 residues. Germline V gene data show CDR1 as LNHDA and CDR2 as SQIVND (reference sequence). V was trimmed by 7 bases and J by 14 bases, leaving 24 bases between them. The CDR3 DNA reads as TGTGCCAGTACCAACGGGGGGAGGATCAGCGGGACCCTCCACTTT. Amino acids: CASTNGGRISGTLHF.

This clonotype showed up many times. The CDR3 sequence: CSARDRDGLGLYEQYF. The CDR3 DNA reads TGCAGTGCTAGAGATAGGGATGGATTGGGTTTGTACGAGCAGTACTTC. This chain links TRBV20-1 with TRBJ2-7; D is unclear. Trimming took off 0 bases at V and 4 bases at J, with 19 bases between the two ends. The CDR3 totals 16 residues. CDR1 and CDR2 (germline): DFQATT, SNEGSKA (reference sequence).

CDR3 in DNA: TGTGCCAGCACCTCACCTGGGGCAGGCAACCCCTACGAGCAGTACTTC. Translation: CASTSPGAGNPYEQYF. V and J are TRBV6-2 or TRBV6-3 and TRBJ2-7; tentatively, D is TRBD1 (5 bases). The CDR3 spans 16 residues. Germline CDR1 MNHEY, CDR2 SVGEGT. With 7 bases removed from V and 2 bases from J, the gap between germline ends came to 21 bases.

This clonotype was observed a handful of times. One end of the junction does not line up with germline, which may come from a read error. The V gene is TRBV5-1, the J gene TRBJ1-1; 10 nucleotides align to TRBD1. Germline V gene data show CDR1 as SGHRS and CDR2 as YFSETQ. This CDR3 spans 13 amino acids. The CDR3 DNA reads as TGCGCCAGCAGCTTGGGACAGGGGGCTGATGCTTTCTTT. Translation gives CASSLGQGADAFF.

J is TRBJ2-5 and V is TRBV6-5; TRBD1 is a possible D gene (7 bases). The CDR3 length is 14 residues. The V end was cut by 6 bases, the J end by 4 bases, with 15 bases between. The germline V gene has CDR1 MNHEY and CDR2 SVGAGI. CDR3 amino acids: CASRSAGGGETQYF. CDR3 DNA: TGTGCCAGCAGATCAGCAGGGGGAGGAGAGACCCAGTACTTC.

This clonotype was picked up a small number of times. V is TRBV3-1 and J is TRBJ2-4, with a possible D match to TRBD1 (5 bases). V lost 4 bases and J lost 6, with 19 bases in between. Germline V gene sequence: CDR1 LGHDT, CDR2 YNNKEL (reference sequence). CDR3 length: 16 residues. The CDR3, as DNA: TGTGCCAGCAGCCTCCTCGCAGGGCGAGTTGGAAACATTCAGTACTTC. It encodes CASSLLAGRVGNIQYF.

This chain links TRBV7-2 with TRBJ2-5; 9 nucleotides match TRBD2. Germline CDR1 and CDR2: SGHTA and FQGNSA. This CDR3 comprises 16 residues. The J segment lost 7 bases and the V segment lost 2 bases, leaving 11 bases of the junction unmatched. CDR3 sequence reads: CASSLYTLAGEATQYF. The CDR3, as DNA: TGTGCCAGCAGCTTATATACACTAGCGGGTGAAGCGACCCAGTACTTC.

The chain links TRBV21-1 to TRBJ1-1; the D call TRBD1 from the table was never checked on the DNA. TRBV21-1 is described as a pseudogene. There are 17 residues in the CDR3. The CDR3 bases are TGTGCCAGCAGCGGGGGGGACAGCTCTTCGATGAACACTGAAGCTTTCTTT. Its translation is CASSGGDSSSMNTEAFF.

A word on this clonotype: Mismatch with germline at one junction end may stem from a read error. Here the CDR3 reads CAISEGSGGPRHEKYF. CDR3 bases: TGTGCCATCAGTGAAGGAAGCGGGGGGCCCCGTCACGAGAAGTACTTC. The V call is TRBV10-3, the J call TRBJ2-7; 9 nucleotides line up with TRBD2. In germline, CDR1 is ENHRY, CDR2 SYGVKD. The CDR3 sequence is 16 residues long.

The chain carries TRBV18 and TRBJ2-1; perhaps TRBD1 as D (6 bases). This CDR3 region has 15 residues. The germline V gene has CDR1 KGHSH and CDR2 LQKENI. V was trimmed by 1 base and J by 9 bases, leaving 16 bases between them. CDR3 sequence: CASSPLVIGGPEQFF. The DNA of the CDR3 is TGTGCCAGCTCACCACTGGTGATAGGGGGTCCTGAGCAGTTCTTC.

This chain uses TRBV20-1 with TRBJ2-1; TRBD2 aligns across 9 bases. This CDR3 region has 18 residues. V lost 6 bases to trimming and J lost 0 bases; unmatched junction nucleotides: 15. CDR1 DFQATT and CDR2 SNEGSKA come from the germline V gene (reference sequence). The CDR3 spells CSARTYTSGPSSYNEQFF. CDR3 DNA: TGCAGTGCGCGGACCTATACTAGCGGGCCTAGCTCCTACAATGAGCAGTTCTTC.